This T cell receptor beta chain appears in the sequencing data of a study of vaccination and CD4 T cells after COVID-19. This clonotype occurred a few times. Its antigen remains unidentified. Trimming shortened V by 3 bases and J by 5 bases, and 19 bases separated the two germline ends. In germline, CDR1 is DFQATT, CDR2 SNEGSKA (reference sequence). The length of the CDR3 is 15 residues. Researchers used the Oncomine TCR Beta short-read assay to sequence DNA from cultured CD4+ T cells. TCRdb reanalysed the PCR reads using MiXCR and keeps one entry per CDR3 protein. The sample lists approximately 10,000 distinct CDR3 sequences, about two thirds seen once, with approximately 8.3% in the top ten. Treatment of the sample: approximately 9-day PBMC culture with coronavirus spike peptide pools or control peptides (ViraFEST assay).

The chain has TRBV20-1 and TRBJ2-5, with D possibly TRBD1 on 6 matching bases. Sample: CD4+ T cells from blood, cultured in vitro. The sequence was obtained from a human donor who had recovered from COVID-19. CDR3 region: CSARQQGRHRETQYF. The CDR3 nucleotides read TGCAGTGCTAGGCAACAGGGAAGGCATCGGGAGACCCAGTACTTC.